The 27 T cell receptor beta chains listed next were all sequenced from one sample in a study of cytomegalovirus exposure and HLA in healthy donors. In the PCR, 60 Vbeta and 13 Jbeta primers were used. Some clones are missing from TCRdb's copy, which holds only in-frame ones; the method was immunoSEQ multiplex PCR. The sample includes 160,000 or so clones, roughly 88% of them seen just once. Sequencing input: PBMCs. The receptors were gathered from a young woman in good health and CMV-seronegative.

The V call is TRBV30, the J call TRBJ1-5, with a tentative D call TRBD1 (6 bases). V dropped 2 bases and J dropped 7 bases, with 12 bases sitting between them. CDR3 length: 13 residues. Germline V gene sequence: CDR1 GTSNPN, CDR2 SVGIG (reference sequence). CDR3 region: CAWSPTGSQPQHF. As DNA, the CDR3 is TGTGCCTGGAGTCCAACAGGGAGCCAGCCCCAGCATTTT. Full variable domain (remainder filled in from reference TRBV30 and TRBJ1-5): SQTIHQWPATLVQPVGSPLSLECTVEGTSNPNLYWYRQAAGRGLQLLFYSVGIGQISSEVPQNLSASRPQDRQFILSSKKLLLSDSGFYLCAWSPTGSQPQHFGDGTRLSIL.

The chain combines TRBV5-1 with TRBJ1-1; tentatively, D is TRBD1 (6 bases). The length of the CDR3 is 14 residues. Trimming pared 4 bases from V and 4 bases from J, leaving 14 bases between. The germline gives CDR1 SGHRS, CDR2 YFSETQ. CDR3 amino acids: CASSPAGGGTEAFF. The CDR3 bases are TGCGCCAGCAGCCCCGCGGGGGGCGGCACTGAAGCTTTCTTT.

V usage is TRBV15 and J usage is TRBJ1-4, with D maybe TRBD1 (5 bases). Germline lookup yields CDR1 LNHNV and CDR2 YYDKDF (reference sequence). This CDR3 has 16 amino acids. V dropped 0 bases and J dropped 8 bases, with 16 bases sitting between them. The CDR3 coding sequence is TGTGCCACCAGCAGAGACGGGGGGGACGGGAAGGAAAAACTGTTTTTT. It encodes CATSRDGGDGKEKLFF.

This clone was recorded only once. This rearrangement joins TRBV14 to TRBJ1-5; possible D gene TRBD1, 6 bases. The CDR3 extends over 15 amino acids. The V gene lost 2 bases and the J gene lost 2 bases, with 10 bases spanning the gap. Germline CDR1 reads SGHDN; CDR2 reads FVKESK. The CDR3 reads CASSQRGGGNQPQHF. The CDR3 coding sequence is TGTGCCAGCAGCCAAAGGGGGGGTGGCAATCAGCCCCAGCATTTT.

The genes are TRBV27 and TRBJ2-5, with D possibly matching TRBD2 (6 bases). The ends were cut back, 0 bases at V and 6 bases at J, with 20 bases in the middle. This CDR3 region has 17 residues. CDR1 is MNHEY and CDR2 is SMNVEV in the germline V gene (reference sequence). This CDR3 reads CASSLSWAGGALKTQYF. Here the CDR3 DNA reads TGTGCCAGCAGTTTATCGTGGGCCGGAGGGGCTTTGAAGACCCAGTACTTC.

The chain carries TRBV11-3 and TRBJ2-7, with 11 bases identical to TRBD2. The CDR3 covers 14 residues. From germline, CDR1 is SGHNT and CDR2 YENEEA. J was trimmed by 6 bases and V by 1 base; bases with no gene match: 2. Here the CDR3 DNA reads TGTGCCAGCAGCTTAGGTCTAGCGGGGGGCGAGCAGTACTTC. It encodes CASSLGLAGGEQYF.

Written as DNA, the CDR3 is TGTGCCAGCTCGCCAGCAACAGGGGACTATGGCTACACCTTC. Translation: CASSPATGDYGYTF. The V and J genes are TRBV18 and TRBJ1-2, with 7 bases lining up with TRBD1. The CDR3 consists of 14 residues. V shed 6 bases, J shed 3 bases, and the junction held 7 bases outside the gene matches. Germline assignment: CDR1 KGHSH and CDR2 LQKENI.

This chain uses TRBV9 with TRBJ1-2, with 7 bases that match TRBD1. This CDR3 is 14 amino acids long. V shed 4 bases, J shed 3 bases, and the junction held 6 bases outside the gene matches. CDR1 is SGDLS, CDR2 YYNGEE, per germline. CDR3 residues: CASSPDRADYGYTF. The CDR3 DNA reads TGTGCCAGCAGCCCCGACAGGGCTGACTATGGCTACACCTTC.

The J gene is TRBJ2-2, the V gene TRBV5-1, with no clear D. The ends were cut back, 6 bases at V and 3 bases at J, with 9 bases in the middle. This CDR3 is built from 13 residues. In germline, CDR1 is SGHRS, CDR2 YFSETQ. The CDR3 DNA reads TGCGCCAGCACCGTAGAGGACACCGGGGAGCTGTTTTTT. It codes for CASTVEDTGELFF.

The chain employs TRBV5-5 and TRBJ2-7; no clear D. V was trimmed by 0 bases and J by 2 bases, leaving 9 bases between them. The CDR3 contains 14 residues. Germline V lookup: CDR1 SGHKS, CDR2 YYEKEE (reference sequence). The CDR3 coding sequence is TGTGCCAGCAGCTTGGTTGGGCAGACCTACGAGCAGTACTTC. Protein product: CASSLVGQTYEQYF.

The chain is built from TRBV7-9 and TRBJ2-2; no clear D. With 7 bases removed from V and 6 bases from J, the gap between germline ends came to 9 bases. Per germline, CDR1 SEHNR and CDR2 FQNEAQ (reference sequence). The length of the CDR3 is 12 residues. The CDR3: CASTKIAGELFF. DNA of the CDR3: TGTGCCAGCACAAAAATAGCCGGGGAGCTGTTTTTT.

In DNA form, the CDR3 reads TGCGCCAGCAGCTTCGTCCAGCGGGGGAGACAAGAGACCCAGTACTTC. Its translation: CASSFVQRGRQETQYF. The chain uses TRBV5-1 and TRBJ2-5; TRBD2 aligns across 8 bases. CDR1 and CDR2 from the germline V gene are SGHRS and YFSETQ. The CDR3 loop spans 16 amino acids. Trimming cost V 2 bases and J 2 bases; bases outside gene matches: 8.

The V call is TRBV7-3, the J call TRBJ2-5; D might be TRBD1 (6 bases). CDR1 is SGHTA, CDR2 FQGTGA, per germline. The V and J ends lost 5 bases and 1 base respectively, with 14 bases between them. This CDR3 region has 15 residues. CDR3 bases: TGTGCCAGCAGCCGGAACACAGGGTCCCAAGAGACCCAGTACTTC. Translating it yields CASSRNTGSQETQYF.

The rearrangement uses TRBV6-5 and TRBJ1-3, with unresolved D. The V end was cut by 7 bases, the J end by 0 bases, with 4 bases between. The CDR3 contains 12 residues. CDR1 is MNHEY and CDR2 is SVGAGI in the germline V gene. CDR3 amino acids: CASTSSGNTIYF. The CDR3 DNA sequence: TGTGCCAGCACGAGCTCTGGAAACACCATATATTTT.

CDR3 region: CASSPQGAKETQYF. As DNA, the CDR3 is TGTGCCAGCTCACCACAGGGGGCAAAGGAGACCCAGTACTTC. The rearrangement uses TRBV18 and TRBJ2-5; 7 bases align to TRBD1. V was clipped by 1 base and J by 5 bases; unmatched bases: 4. The CDR3 is 14 amino acids. Looked up from germline, CDR1 is KGHSH and CDR2 is LQKENI.

The chain carries TRBV10-1 and TRBJ1-5; D is unclear. The CDR3 runs to 12 residues. Germline CDR1 reads WNHNN; CDR2 reads SYGVQD (reference sequence). With 1 base removed from V and 5 bases from J, the gap between germline ends came to 3 bases. The CDR3 is CASSEYYQPQHF. The CDR3 nucleotides are TGCGCCAGCAGTGAGTACTATCAGCCCCAGCATTTT.

V usage is TRBV6-1 and J usage is TRBJ2-3; TRBD2 matches at 10 bases. CDR1 is MNHNS and CDR2 is SASEGT in the germline V gene. V was clipped by 8 bases and J by 2 bases; unmatched bases: 4. The CDR3 has 14 amino acids. CDR3 residues: CASGTSAYTDTQYF. CDR3 DNA sequence: TGTGCCAGCGGGACTAGCGCTTACACAGATACGCAGTATTTT.

Only a few counts were recorded for this clone. One end of the junction does not line up with germline, which may come from a read error. CDR3 sequence (DNA): TGTTCCAGCAGCAAGACTAGCGGGGGTCAAGAGACCCAGTACTTC. Translated: CSSSKTSGGQETQYF. The chain has TRBV7-9 and TRBJ2-5; TRBD2 matches at 12 bases. CDR3 length equals 15 residues. The germline V gene encodes CDR1 SEHNR and CDR2 FQNEAQ (reference sequence).

The chain uses TRBV11-3 and TRBJ2-4, with 8 nucleotides matching TRBD1. Germline CDR1 SGHNT, CDR2 YENEEA. There are 16 residues in the CDR3. Losses at the gene ends were 4 bases for V and 0 bases for J; bases not matched to a gene: 5. The CDR3 sequence: CASSYPGGLAKNIQYF. The CDR3 DNA follows: TGTGCCAGCAGCTATCCAGGGGGCTTAGCCAAAAACATTCAGTACTTC.

This sequence joins TRBV5-1 and TRBJ1-1; D is undetermined. The V gene lost 0 bases and the J gene lost 5 bases, with 11 bases spanning the gap. Per the germline V gene, CDR1 is SGHRS and CDR2 is YFSETQ. The CDR3 sequence is 14 residues long. The CDR3 DNA follows: TGCGCCAGCAGCTTGGGGGCTCCGGGAACTGAAGCTTTCTTT. This sequence encodes CASSLGAPGTEAFF.

This sequence joins TRBV20-1 and TRBJ2-7, with D possibly TRBD2 on 5 matching bases. CDR1 and CDR2 from the germline V gene are DFQATT and SNEGSKA (reference sequence). This CDR3 region has 11 residues. V was clipped by 6 bases and J by 7 bases, with 13 bases between them. For the CDR3, the DNA is TGCAGTGCACCCAGACCGGGGGAGCAGTACTTC. This gives the protein CSAPRPGEQYF.

The chain carries TRBV4-1 and TRBJ2-1; tentatively, D is TRBD2 (5 bases). Deletions cut 4 bases from V and 10 bases from J, with 11 bases between. CDR3 size: 12 residues. From germline, CDR1 is MGHRA and CDR2 YSYEKL. The CDR3 protein is CASSRGTGEQFF. In nucleotides, the CDR3 is TGCGCCAGCAGCCGAGGAACGGGGGAGCAGTTCTTC.

The rearrangement links TRBV19 to TRBJ1-1, with a tentative D call TRBD1 (6 bases). The length of the CDR3 is 13 residues. V was clipped by 7 bases and J by 6 bases, with 15 bases between them. In germline, CDR1 is LNHDA, CDR2 SQIVND (reference sequence). The CDR3 loop reads CASTWSRGSEAFF. The CDR3 bases are TGTGCCAGTACCTGGAGTAGGGGGTCTGAAGCTTTCTTT.

V and J are TRBV27 and TRBJ2-5; TRBD2 aligns across 7 bases. CDR3 length: 14 residues. Germline V CDR1 and CDR2: MNHEY, SMNVEV (reference sequence). With V trimmed by 4 bases and J by 2 bases, 4 bases remained unmatched. As DNA, the CDR3 is TGTGCCAGCAGTTACGGGACTAATCAAGAGACCCAGTACTTC. Protein product: CASSYGTNQETQYF.

This chain connects TRBV4-1 to TRBJ2-1, with D tentatively TRBD2 (6 bases). From germline, CDR1 is MGHRA and CDR2 YSYEKL. This CDR3 region has 14 residues. Trimming removed 2 bases from V and 8 bases from J, with 13 bases in between. The CDR3 region is CASSQFLSGDEQFF. In DNA, the CDR3 is TGCGCCAGCAGCCAATTCCTTAGCGGCGATGAGCAGTTCTTC.

J is TRBJ2-3 and V is TRBV6-4; TRBD2 matches 7 bases. The V and J ends lost 4 bases and 2 bases, in that order; junction bases with no gene match: 6. Per the germline V gene, CDR1 is MRHNA and CDR2 is SNTAGT. The CDR3 length is 15 residues. The CDR3 spells CASSATSGATDTQYF. The CDR3 DNA is TGTGCCAGCAGTGCAACGAGCGGGGCCACAGATACGCAGTATTTT.

The chain links TRBV30 to TRBJ2-3; D is possibly TRBD2 (6 bases). Germline V CDR1 and CDR2: GTSNPN, SVGIG (reference sequence). The CDR3 totals 16 residues. The V end lost 0 bases, the J end lost 2 bases, and 15 bases lay between the germline ends. For the CDR3, the DNA is TGTGCCTGGAGTGTAGCACTAGCTGCCTACACAGATACGCAGTATTTT. Its translation: CAWSVALAAYTDTQYF.